This TCR beta chain derives from a study of CD8 T cell repertoires and HIV-1 epitope variants. Trimming took off 0 bases at V and 0 bases at J, with 9 bases between the two ends. The V gene's germline CDR1 is GTSNPN and CDR2 SVGIG (reference sequence). This CDR3 region has 15 residues. Details on this clone: No antigen is known for it.

Clones were sequenced by immunoSEQ multiplex PCR, and TCRdb holds only the in-frame ones, with some missing. The sample shows several thousand clones, around 62% of them seen only once. The sequencing input was cultured CD8+ T cells derived from PBMCs. The chain carries TRBV30 and TRBJ1-3; D remains ambiguous. This receptor was identified in a male donor with HIV. CDR3 sequence (DNA): TGTGCCTGGAGTGTAGACTCCAGCTCTGGAAACACCATATATTTT. It translates to CAWSVDSSSGNTIYF. The full variable domain, completed using reference TRBV30 and TRBJ1-3, is SQTIHQWPATLVQPVGSPLSLECTVEGTSNPNLYWYRQAAGRGLQLLFYSVGIGQISSEVPQNLSASRPQDRQFILSSKKLLLSDSGFYLCAWSVDSSSGNTIYFGEGSWLTVV.